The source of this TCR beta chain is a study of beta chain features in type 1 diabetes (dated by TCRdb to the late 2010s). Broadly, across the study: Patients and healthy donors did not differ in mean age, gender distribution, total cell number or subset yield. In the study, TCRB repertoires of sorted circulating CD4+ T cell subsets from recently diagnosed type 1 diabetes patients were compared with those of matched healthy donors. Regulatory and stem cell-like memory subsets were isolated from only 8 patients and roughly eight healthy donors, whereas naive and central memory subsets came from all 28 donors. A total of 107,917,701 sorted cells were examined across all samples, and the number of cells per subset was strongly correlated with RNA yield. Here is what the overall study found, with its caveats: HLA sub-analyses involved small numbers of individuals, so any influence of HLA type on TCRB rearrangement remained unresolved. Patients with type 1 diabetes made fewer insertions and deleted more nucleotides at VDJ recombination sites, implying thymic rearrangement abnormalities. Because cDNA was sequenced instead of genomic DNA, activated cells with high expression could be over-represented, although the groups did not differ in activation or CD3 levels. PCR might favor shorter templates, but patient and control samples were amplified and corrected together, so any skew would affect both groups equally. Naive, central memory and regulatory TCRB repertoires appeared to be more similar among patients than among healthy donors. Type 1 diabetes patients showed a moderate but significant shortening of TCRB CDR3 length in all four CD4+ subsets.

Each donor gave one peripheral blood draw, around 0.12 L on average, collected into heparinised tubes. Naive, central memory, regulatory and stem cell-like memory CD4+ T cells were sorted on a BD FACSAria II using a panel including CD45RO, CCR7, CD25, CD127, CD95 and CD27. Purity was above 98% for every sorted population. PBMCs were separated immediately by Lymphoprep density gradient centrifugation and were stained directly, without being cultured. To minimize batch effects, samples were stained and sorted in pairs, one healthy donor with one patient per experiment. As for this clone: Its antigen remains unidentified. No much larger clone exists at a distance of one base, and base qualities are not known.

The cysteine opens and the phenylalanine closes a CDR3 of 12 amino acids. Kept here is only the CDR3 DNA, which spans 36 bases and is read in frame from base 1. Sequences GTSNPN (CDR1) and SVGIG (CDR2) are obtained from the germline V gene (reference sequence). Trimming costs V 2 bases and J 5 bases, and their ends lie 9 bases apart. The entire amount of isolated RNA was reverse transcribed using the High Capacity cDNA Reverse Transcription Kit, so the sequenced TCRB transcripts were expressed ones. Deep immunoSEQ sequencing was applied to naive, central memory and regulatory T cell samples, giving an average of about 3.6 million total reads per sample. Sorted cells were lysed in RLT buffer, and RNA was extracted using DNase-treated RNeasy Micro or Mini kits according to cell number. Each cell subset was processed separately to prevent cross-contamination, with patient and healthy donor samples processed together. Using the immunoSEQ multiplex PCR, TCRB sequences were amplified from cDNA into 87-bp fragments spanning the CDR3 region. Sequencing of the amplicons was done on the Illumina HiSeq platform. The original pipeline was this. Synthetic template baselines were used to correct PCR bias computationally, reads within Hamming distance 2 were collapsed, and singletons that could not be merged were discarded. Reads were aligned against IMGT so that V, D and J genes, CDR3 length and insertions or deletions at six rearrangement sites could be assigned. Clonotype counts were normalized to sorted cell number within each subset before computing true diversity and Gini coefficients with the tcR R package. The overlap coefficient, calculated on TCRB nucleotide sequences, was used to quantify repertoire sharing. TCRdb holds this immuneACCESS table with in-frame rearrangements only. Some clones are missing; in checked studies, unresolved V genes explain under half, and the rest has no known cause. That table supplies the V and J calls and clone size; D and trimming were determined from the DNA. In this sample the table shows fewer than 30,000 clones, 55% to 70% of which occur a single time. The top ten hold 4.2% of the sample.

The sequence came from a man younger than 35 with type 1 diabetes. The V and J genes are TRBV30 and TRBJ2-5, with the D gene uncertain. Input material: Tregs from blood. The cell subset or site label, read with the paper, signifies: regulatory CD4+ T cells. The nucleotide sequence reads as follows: TGTGCCTGGAGTAGAGGTTTTGAGACCCAGTACTTC. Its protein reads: CAWSRGFETQYF.